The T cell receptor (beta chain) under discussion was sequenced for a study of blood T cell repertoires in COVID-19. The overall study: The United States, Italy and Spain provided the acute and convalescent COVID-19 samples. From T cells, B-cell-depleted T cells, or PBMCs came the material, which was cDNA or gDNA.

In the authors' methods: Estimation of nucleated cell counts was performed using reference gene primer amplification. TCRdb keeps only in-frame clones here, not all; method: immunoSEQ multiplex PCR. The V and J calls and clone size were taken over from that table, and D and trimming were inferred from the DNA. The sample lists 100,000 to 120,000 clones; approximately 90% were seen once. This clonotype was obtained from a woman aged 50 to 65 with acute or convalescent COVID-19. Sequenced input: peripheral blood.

This chain's CDR3 is CASSAGGSPLHF. The CDR3 DNA sequence: TGTGCCAGCAGCGCCGGAGGGTCTCCCCTCCACTTT. The V and J genes are TRBV7-3 and TRBJ1-6; D not certain. Germline V gene sequence: CDR1 SGHTA, CDR2 FQGTGA. CDR3 length: 12 residues. V was shortened by 5 bases and J by 13 bases, with 12 bases between the two germline ends. The variable domain in full, with the rest retrieved from reference TRBV7-3 and TRBJ1-6, is GAGVSQTPSNKVTEKGKYVELRCDPISGHTALYWYRQSLGQGPEFLIYFQGTGAADDSGLPNDRFFAVRPEGSVSTLKIQRTERGDSAVYLCASSAGGSPLHFGNGTRLTVT.